The rows below give T cell receptor beta chains drawn from one sample of a study of circulating and synovial CD4+ cells in juvenile arthritis. TCRdb keeps only in-frame clones here, not all; method: immunoSEQ multiplex PCR. The sample includes some 35,000 clones, nearly 97% of them seen just once. The sequencing input was CD4+ T cells from blood. The receptors stem from a human donor with juvenile idiopathic arthritis. CDR3s include the opening cysteine and the closing phenylalanine or tryptophan.

v_gene,CDR3aa
TRBV11-2,CASNFRDSHGYTF
TRBV7-2,CASSSSGTGARGSSGYTF
TRBV5-1,CASSGRTSGGYNEQFF
TRBV28,CASSLIRGGGSYEQYF
TRBV30,CAWSSIRRNFGSYNEQFF
TRBV7-2,CASSVSLQGQGAFF
TRBV2,CASSGTGRSSYNSPLHF
TRBV4-2,CASSQDRGTSGMNEQFF
TRBV28,CASSPQGALNQPQHF
TRBV19,CASSQTITNEKLFF
TRBV7-2,CASSLDSGRQYF
TRBV6-1,CASSEAWPWQGYGYTF
TRBV30,CAWKGRNYNEQFF
TRBV5-1,CASLTGTSGGMGSYEQYF
TRBV28,CASSTRDRGLYEQYF
TRBV6-1,CASSEGVWSEKLFF
TRBV30,CAWSVGTSGQETQYF
TRBV10-1,CASSEADSPYEQYF
TRBV28,CASSWTGNNQPQHF
TRBV5-4,CASTRLAGGEQFF
TRBV18,CASSLTPFGFGSSTDTQYF
TRBV7-3,CASSFGGGDEKLFF
TRBV9,CASSAGDPRSQYF
TRBV7-3,CASSSGWGADTQYF
TRBV6-5,CASRETGNEQFF
TRBV5-1,CASSLSGPSTDTQYF
TRBV19,CASSVPETNYGYTF
TRBV10-3,CAISESTSGSWNEQFF
TRBV6-5,CASSVDRNQPQHF
TRBV7-2,CASSLNNEAPNGYTF
TRBV6-1,CASSKGDREVEKLFF
TRBV6-5,CASSSGTSGRGYEQYF
TRBV19,CASSEQGREQYF
TRBV28,CASLTGQGVETQYF
TRBV7-2,CASSLGPDREYGYTF
TRBV18,CASLGIPGPGQVYEQYF
TRBV19,CASSTRNTGITKGINEKLFF
TRBV4-3,CASSQDAAGIVEDTQYF
TRBV19,CASIDVRVRGTEAFF
TRBV6-6,CASSYEQWAYEQYF
TRBV29-1,CSVEAGYLNTEAFF
TRBV7-2,CASSLASGYTEAFF
TRBV6-5,CASSHQPQEEAFF
TRBV27,CASSYGRGDTEAFF
TRBV5-4,CASSLGTGTGVNGYTF
TRBV11-2,CASTPTSPGGQGTGELFF
TRBV7-2,CASSQQRAGLNSPLHF
TRBV5-1,CASSFGDYRSYNEQFF
TRBV5-5,CASSPQPQNPPGETQYF
TRBV18,CASSGQQNTEAFF